The 30 T cell receptor beta chains below were found in one sample sequenced in a study of CD8 T cells in Susac syndrome (dated by TCRdb to about 2019). Libraries were constructed by the immunoSEQ multiplex PCR assay. RNA was extracted with the RNeasy kit and roughly 0.45 to 1 ug was reverse transcribed using random hexamers. TCRdb passed the public sequencing reads through fastp at Q25 and MiXCR, retaining productive beta sequences. Entries that share a CDR3 protein sequence are merged under the most common genes and DNA. This sample lists fewer than 35,000 distinct CDR3 sequences; around 94% were detected once. The leading ten clones occupy roughly 0.28% of the sample. The specimen sequenced was CD8+ T cells from PBMCs. These receptors originate from a human donor in good health.

The J gene is TRBJ2-7, the V gene TRBV6-2 or TRBV6-3; D not resolved. Trimming took off 7 bases at V and 10 bases at J, with 14 bases between the two ends. The CDR3 extends over 11 amino acids. Germline CDR1 reads MNHEY; CDR2 reads SVGEGT. In nucleotides, the CDR3 is TGTGCCAGCACCCTACTGGGGAAACAGTACTTC. It specifies CASTLLGKQYF.

This chain joins TRBV7-9 and TRBJ2-5, with D perhaps matching TRBD2 (5 bases). Germline V gives CDR1 SEHNR, CDR2 FQNEAQ (reference sequence). Deletions cut 5 bases from V and 1 base from J, with 14 bases between. The CDR3 totals 15 residues. As DNA, the CDR3 is TGTGCCAGCAGCGAAAGGGAGACGTTCCAAGAGACCCAGTACTTC. This translates into CASSERETFQETQYF.

The chain combines TRBV6-1 with TRBJ2-1; maybe TRBD1 (6 bases). The germline V gene has CDR1 MNHNS and CDR2 SASEGT. This CDR3 contains 19 residues. Trimming left V 5 bases short and J 0 bases short, with 23 bases between. CDR3 amino acids: CASSPGQMDAFYSYNEQFF. CDR3 sequence (DNA): TGTGCCAGCAGTCCGGGACAAATGGATGCGTTCTACTCCTACAATGAGCAGTTCTTC.

The chain couples TRBV7-9 to TRBJ1-5, with 8 bases that match TRBD1. Per the germline V gene, CDR1 is SEHNR and CDR2 is FQNEAQ (reference sequence). Germline trimming cut 5 bases from V and 7 bases from J; bases unmatched to any gene: 13. The CDR3 extends over 16 amino acids. CDR3 DNA: TGTGCCAGCAGCCCGCTGTCGACAGGGGTAAGGCAGCCCCAGCATTTT. Its translation: CASSPLSTGVRQPQHF. The full variable domain, completed using reference TRBV7-9 and TRBJ1-5, is DTGVSQNPRHKITKRGQNVTFRCDPISEHNRLYWYRQTLGQGPEFLTYFQNEAQLEKSRLLSDRFSAERPKGSFSTLEIQRTEQGDSAMYLCASSPLSTGVRQPQHFGDGTRLSIL.

The chain uses TRBV4-3 and TRBJ2-7; D is uncertain. The CDR3 contains 15 residues. V was clipped by 0 bases and J by 2 bases, with 11 bases between them. Germline CDR1 is LGHNA and CDR2 is YSLEER. CDR3 amino acids: CASSQDTDLTYEQYF. The CDR3 DNA reads TGCGCCAGCAGCCAAGATACCGACTTAACCTACGAGCAGTACTTC.

The chain employs TRBV6-4 and TRBJ1-5, with TRBD1 matching over 7 bases. The V gene end was trimmed by 0 bases and the J gene end by 6 bases; junction bases not matched to a gene: 11. CDR1 and CDR2 from the germline V gene are MRHNA and SNTAGT. CDR3 length equals 17 residues. CDR3 bases: TGTGCCAGCAGTGACTCGGACAGGTCCGGGCCGACTCAGCCCCAGCATTTT. It yields the protein CASSDSDRSGPTQPQHF.

The chain uses TRBV7-9 and TRBJ1-2; D is undetermined. V was cut by 1 base and J by 0 bases, with 3 bases left in between. Germline values: CDR1 SEHNR, CDR2 FQNEAQ (reference sequence). CDR3 length equals 13 residues. The DNA of the CDR3 is TGTGCCAGCAGCTTAGAGTCTAACTATGGCTACACCTTC. This translates into CASSLESNYGYTF.

The V gene is TRBV7-9, the J gene TRBJ1-2, with D uncertain. The germline CDR1 and CDR2 sequences are SEHNR and FQNEAQ (reference sequence). CDR3 length equals 15 residues. The V end was cut by 2 bases, the J end by 0 bases, with 10 bases between. CDR3 in DNA: TGTGCCAGCAGCTTATTTCTCAGAACTAACTATGGCTACACCTTC. It codes for CASSLFLRTNYGYTF.

The chain combines TRBV2 with TRBJ1-2, with 10 nucleotides matching TRBD1. Germline CDR1 reads SNHLY; CDR2 reads FYNNEI. The CDR3 extends over 14 amino acids. Germline trimming cut 6 bases from V and 0 bases from J; bases unmatched to any gene: 1. CDR3 bases: TGTGCCAGCAGAGGGACAGGGGCTAACTATGGCTACACCTTC. Protein: CASRGTGANYGYTF.

Only a few counts were recorded for this clonotype. The chain has TRBV4-3 and TRBJ2-3, with 7 bases matching TRBD2. Germline values: CDR1 LGHNA, CDR2 YSLEER. CDR3 length: 15 residues. V shed 8 bases and J 4 bases; nucleotides not matched to a gene: 12. The CDR3 spells CASSEGLAVADTQYF. In DNA, the CDR3 is TGCGCCAGCTCCGAGGGGCTAGCGGTCGCAGATACGCAGTATTTT.

V is TRBV5-1 and J is TRBJ2-3, with TRBD2 identical over 9 bases. CDR1 SGHRS and CDR2 YFSETQ come from the germline V gene. V lost 3 bases to trimming and J lost 4 bases; unmatched junction nucleotides: 12. The CDR3 consists of 17 residues. The CDR3 here is CASSSRTSAYNPDTQYF. The CDR3 DNA follows: TGCGCCAGCAGCTCCAGGACTAGCGCCTATAATCCAGATACGCAGTATTTT.

This sequence joins TRBV7-2 and TRBJ2-2; a possible D gene is TRBD1 (6 bases). The CDR3 runs to 15 residues. V shed 6 bases and J shed 0 bases, with 11 bases lying between them. Germline-derived CDR1 and CDR2 are SGHTA and FQGNSA. The CDR3: CASRNQGTNTGELFF. The CDR3 DNA reads TGTGCCAGCAGGAATCAGGGGACGAACACCGGGGAGCTGTTTTTT.

J is TRBJ2-4 and V is TRBV6-1, with TRBD1 matching over 10 bases. There are 14 residues in the CDR3. The junction had 2 bases not matched to a gene; V was cut back by 4 bases and J by 5 bases. Germline V CDR1 and CDR2: MNHNS, SASEGT. The CDR3 DNA follows: TGTGCCAGCAGTGTGGGACAGGGGCAAAACATTCAGTACTTC. This translates into CASSVGQGQNIQYF.

The rearrangement uses TRBV11-2 and TRBJ2-7, with D possibly TRBD2 on 6 matching bases. The CDR3 contains 18 residues. Looked up from germline, CDR1 is SGHAT and CDR2 is FQNNGV. The ends were cut back, 4 bases at V and 6 bases at J, with 28 bases in the middle. CDR3 protein: CASSSANPASAPGGEQYF. In DNA form, the CDR3 reads TGTGCCAGCAGCTCAGCCAACCCGGCGAGTGCCCCCGGGGGCGAGCAGTACTTC.

This sequence joins TRBV12-3 or TRBV12-4 and TRBJ2-2; D unresolved. The CDR3 runs to 14 residues. V was trimmed by 0 bases and J by 1 base, leaving 3 bases between them. CDR3 region: CASSLARNTGELFF. CDR3 nucleotide sequence: TGTGCCAGCAGTTTAGCGCGGAACACCGGGGAGCTGTTTTTT.

This chain uses TRBV6-5 with TRBJ1-1; tentatively, D is TRBD1 (6 bases). V lost 5 bases and J lost 4, with 14 bases in between. The CDR3 runs to 14 residues. The V gene's germline CDR1 is MNHEY and CDR2 SVGAGI. The CDR3 reads CASSTQGGITEAFF. In nucleotides, the CDR3 is TGTGCCAGCAGTACACAGGGAGGTATCACTGAAGCTTTCTTT.

In DNA form, the CDR3 reads TGTGCCAGTAGTATCGTGACTGAGCCGGACACTGAAGCTTTCTTT. It specifies CASSIVTEPDTEAFF. The chain recombines TRBV19 with TRBJ1-1; D gene unclear. Trimming removed 3 bases from V and 3 bases from J, with 14 bases in between. The germline V gene has CDR1 LNHDA and CDR2 SQIVND (reference sequence). The CDR3 consists of 15 residues.

CDR3 loop: CASSLGTAGGEKLFF. For the CDR3, the DNA is TGCGCCAGCAGCTTGGGGACAGCGGGAGGTGAAAAACTGTTTTTT. V is TRBV5-1 and J is TRBJ1-4, with D possibly TRBD1 on 6 matching bases. Trimming removed 0 bases at V and 7 bases at J, with 13 bases between. Germline V gives CDR1 SGHRS, CDR2 YFSETQ. The CDR3 has 15 residues.

The chain uses TRBV6-2 or TRBV6-3 and TRBJ2-1, with D maybe TRBD2 (7 bases). V lost 6 bases and J lost 7, with 22 bases in between. CDR3 length equals 16 residues. Germline-derived CDR1 and CDR2 are MNHEY and SVGEGT. The DNA for the CDR3 is TGTGCCAGCAGCGCACTTCAAACGGGGGGCGGGAATGAGCAGTTCTTC. This translates into CASSALQTGGGNEQFF.

The chain uses TRBV6-1 and TRBJ1-5, with TRBD1 identical over 8 bases. This CDR3 region has 16 residues. Germline V gives CDR1 MNHNS, CDR2 SASEGT. The V segment lost 3 bases and the J segment 9 bases; nucleotides outside the gene matches: 13. CDR3 loop: CASSDPTGGPFGPQHF. For the CDR3, the DNA is TGTGCCAGCAGTGATCCCACAGGGGGGCCCTTTGGGCCCCAGCATTTT.

The chain carries TRBV10-3 and TRBJ2-7; D is perhaps TRBD2 (5 bases). Between the trimmed V and J ends, which lost 4 bases and 0 bases, there was a span of 10 bases. The CDR3 spans 14 residues. Germline V lookup: CDR1 ENHRY, CDR2 SYGVKD. The CDR3 nucleotides read TGTGCCATCAGTGGAAGAGAGGGCTCCTACGAGCAGTACTTC. Residues: CAISGREGSYEQYF.

The chain is built from TRBV6-2 or TRBV6-3 and TRBJ2-1; 9 nucleotides match TRBD2. Germline loops: CDR1 MNHEY, CDR2 SVGEGT. The V gene end was trimmed by 4 bases and the J gene end by 7 bases; junction bases not matched to a gene: 2. The CDR3 has 13 amino acids. CDR3 residues: CASSSAGGNEQFF. Here the CDR3 DNA reads TGTGCCAGCAGTTCAGCGGGGGGAAATGAGCAGTTCTTC.

The J gene is TRBJ2-5, the V gene TRBV9, with a possible D match to TRBD1 (6 bases). V lost 3 bases to trimming and J lost 6 bases, with 15 bases between them. Per germline, CDR1 SGDLS and CDR2 YYNGEE. The CDR3 is 14 residues long. The CDR3 loop is CASSAPGQGKTQYF. CDR3 sequence (DNA): TGTGCCAGCAGCGCACCGGGACAAGGGAAGACCCAGTACTTC.

V gene TRBV27 combines with J gene TRBJ2-1, with D possibly TRBD2 on 5 matching bases. CDR3 length: 13 amino acids. With 8 bases removed from V and 5 bases from J, the gap between germline ends came to 13 bases. The germline gives CDR1 MNHEY, CDR2 SMNVEV (reference sequence). Here the CDR3 reads CASFSTNHNEQFF. Written as DNA, the CDR3 is TGTGCCAGCTTTTCGACTAACCACAATGAGCAGTTCTTC.

This chain connects TRBV14 to TRBJ2-2, with 8 bases aligning to TRBD1. V gave up 7 bases and J gave up 6 bases; unmatched junction bases: 13. Germline V gene data show CDR1 as SGHDN and CDR2 as FVKESK. The CDR3 is 16 amino acids. CDR3 DNA: TGTGCCAGCACCTACACGGACAGGGAAGCGCCCGGGGAGCTGTTTTTT. Protein sequence: CASTYTDREAPGELFF.

This clonotype occurred once. DNA of the CDR3: TGTGCCAGCAGCTTAACAGGGTTCTACGAGCAGTACTTC. Protein sequence: CASSLTGFYEQYF. This chain connects TRBV13 to TRBJ2-7; weak D call: TRBD1 (6 bases). Germline V CDR1 and CDR2: PRHDT, FYEKMQ (reference sequence). The CDR3 sequence is 13 residues long. V gave up 2 bases and J gave up 3 bases, with 8 bases separating them.

This chain uses TRBV6-1 with TRBJ2-2; D possibly corresponds to TRBD1 (5 bases). This CDR3 is built from 17 residues. V lost 6 bases, J lost 1 base, and 18 bases lay in between. CDR1 and CDR2 from the germline V gene are MNHNS and SASEGT. The CDR3 DNA reads TGTGCCAGCAGAGTTAAGGGGCTTTTTAAGAACACCGGGGAGCTGTTTTTT. Translated, it gives CASRVKGLFKNTGELFF.

J is TRBJ2-3 and V is TRBV6-2 or TRBV6-3; D uncertain. The CDR3 is made up of 11 amino acids. Looked up from germline, CDR1 is MNHEY and CDR2 is SVGEGT. V lost 6 bases and J 2 bases, leaving 3 bases between the germline ends. The CDR3 DNA reads TGTGCCAGCAGATACACAGATACGCAGTATTTT. Translated, it gives CASRYTDTQYF.

The chain couples TRBV7-9 to TRBJ2-7, with TRBD1 identical over 7 bases. Germline assignment: CDR1 SEHNR and CDR2 FQNEAQ (reference sequence). This CDR3 has 14 residues. The trim removed 4 bases at V and 1 base at J, leaving 4 bases unmatched. Here the CDR3 reads CASSSTGVSYEQYF. The CDR3, as DNA: TGTGCCAGCAGCTCCACAGGGGTGTCCTACGAGCAGTACTTC.

The genes are TRBV19 and TRBJ2-5, with D perhaps TRBD1 or TRBD2 (5 bases each). With 0 bases removed from V and 5 bases from J, the gap between germline ends came to 16 bases. This CDR3 is 16 amino acids long. The germline gives CDR1 LNHDA, CDR2 SQIVND (reference sequence). As DNA, the CDR3 is TGTGCCAGTAGTATAGATCTATATGGGGGTTCGGAGACCCAGTACTTC. It is translated as CASSIDLYGGSETQYF.